Sequencing of this TCR beta chain was carried out in a study of shared clonotypes between healthy human individuals. Regarding the study as a whole: Estimated richness was generally greater in naive than memory subsets.

With regard to this clone: Its antigen is not identified.

Trimming removed 0 bases from V and 4 bases from J, with 10 bases in between. Germline V gene lookup returns CDR1 GTSNPN and CDR2 SVGIG (reference sequence). This CDR3 region has 14 residues. Sequencing was at deep level. Assay used: immunoSEQ multiplex PCR; TCRdb lists only in-frame clones, some missing. The data hold 2 million to 3 million clones, with over 85% observed a single time. The TCR comes from a man aged 18 to 30 in good health. Some clones in this sample may be carry-over from other donors' samples. The V gene is TRBV30, the J gene TRBJ1-5; no definite D call. Sequencing was performed on naive CD4+ T cells from PBMCs. Subset noted: CD45RA+ positively selected. This chain's CDR3 is CAWSVVGFNQPQHF. In DNA form, the CDR3 reads TGTGCCTGGAGTGTGGTAGGGTTTAATCAGCCCCAGCATTTT.